This TCR beta chain was recorded in a study of T cell responses to AZD1222 COVID-19 vaccine. Findings and limits, study-wide: A reported finding is that nearly half of spike-specific TCRs target unmutated variant regions. Of the AZD1222 recipients, only 5 or 6 were seropositive at baseline. Clonal diversity was possibly underestimated, and white British individuals and females predominated among donors. At 160-218 and 743-854, vaccine-associated CD4 TCRs were dominant, and they spanned spike.

Measured with immunoSEQ multiplex PCR; TCRdb has only the in-frame clones, and not every one. The table shows 160,000 or so clones, with 90% occurring only once. As concerns this clone: Its antigen is currently unknown.

The V gene's germline CDR1 is LNHNV and CDR2 YYDKDF (reference sequence). The CDR3 loop spans 16 amino acids. V was pared by 0 bases and J by 8 bases, with 6 bases of the junction left unmatched. V is TRBV15 and J is TRBJ2-1, with 11 bases matching TRBD1. Sequencing used peripheral blood, obtained on day 0 of AZD1222 vaccination. This TCR was recovered from an adult in good health. The CDR3, as DNA: TGTGCCACCAGCAGAGATAGCGGACAGGGGGCGGATGAGCAGTTCTTC. Translation gives CATSRDSGQGADEQFF.